This T cell receptor beta chain was sequenced in a study of naive and memory T cell subsets. The beta constant-region primer was an equimolar mix of two oligonucleotides covering TRBC1 and TRBC2. Four rounds of PCR amplified the ligated cDNA using nested alpha and beta constant-region primers plus SP2. TCRdb used MiXCR to reprocess the UMI-ligation and nested PCR reads, holding one entry per CDR3 protein. The sample has roughly 97,000 distinct CDR3 sequences; about 15% are singletons. The ends were cut back, 8 bases at V and 4 bases at J, with 23 bases in the middle. The CDR3 is 17 amino acids. The table lists this clonotype with many counts. What it binds is not known. Study-level points and caveats: Over 85% of naive TCR sequences appeared only once, unlike memory subsets. Especially in CD8 cells, naive repertoires contained a few larger clonotypes, possibly CD45RA-re-expressing memory cells.

The chain combines TRBV12-3 or TRBV12-4 with TRBJ1-4, with unresolved D. The TCR originated in a human donor in good health. The sequencing sample was made of naive CD8+ T cells from blood. The CDR3 bases are TGTGCCAGCCGCCGACGGGCTACTGGCCCTTTTAATGAAAAACTGTTTTTT. It yields the protein CASRRRATGPFNEKLFF.